This T cell receptor (beta chain) was identified during a study of T cell responses to AZD1222 COVID-19 vaccine. The CDR3 runs 13 residues. V was pared by 2 bases and J by 7 bases, with 11 bases between. Germline-derived CDR1 and CDR2 are MNHEY and SVGAGI. As regards this clone: What it binds is not known.

Study-level findings and limits: Unmutated variant regions are reportedly the target of nearly half of TCRs that are spike-specific.

The data were produced by immunoSEQ multiplex PCR, yet TCRdb's version contains in-frame clones alone and is incomplete. Here the sample spans 110,000 or so clones, around 86% being singletons. The TCR was taken from an adult who received the AZD1222 COVID-19 vaccine. The source was peripheral blood, collected 28 days after the second AZD1222 dose. This chain links TRBV6-5 with TRBJ1-1; D is possibly TRBD1 (5 bases). CDR3 sequence reads: CASSYRGSGEAFF. Here the CDR3 DNA reads TGTGCCAGCAGTTACAGGGGTAGTGGTGAAGCTTTCTTT.